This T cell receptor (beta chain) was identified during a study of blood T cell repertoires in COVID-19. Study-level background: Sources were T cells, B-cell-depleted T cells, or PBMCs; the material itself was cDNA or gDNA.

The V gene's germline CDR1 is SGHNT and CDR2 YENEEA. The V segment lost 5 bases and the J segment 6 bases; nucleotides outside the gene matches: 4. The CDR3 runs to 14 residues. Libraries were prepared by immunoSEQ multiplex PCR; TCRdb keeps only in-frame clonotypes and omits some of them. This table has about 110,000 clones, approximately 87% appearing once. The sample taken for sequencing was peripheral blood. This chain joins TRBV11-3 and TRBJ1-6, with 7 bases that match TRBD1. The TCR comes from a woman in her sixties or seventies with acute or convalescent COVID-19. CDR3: CASSVQGSNSPLHF. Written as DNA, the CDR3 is TGTGCCAGCAGCGTACAGGGGTCTAATTCACCCCTCCACTTT. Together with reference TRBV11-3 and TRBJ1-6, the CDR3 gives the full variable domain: EAGVVQSPRYKIIEKKQPVAFWCNPISGHNTLYWYLQNLGQGPELLIRYENEEAVDDSQLPKDRFSAERLKGVDSTLKIQPAELGDSAVYLCASSVQGSNSPLHFGNGTRLTVT.